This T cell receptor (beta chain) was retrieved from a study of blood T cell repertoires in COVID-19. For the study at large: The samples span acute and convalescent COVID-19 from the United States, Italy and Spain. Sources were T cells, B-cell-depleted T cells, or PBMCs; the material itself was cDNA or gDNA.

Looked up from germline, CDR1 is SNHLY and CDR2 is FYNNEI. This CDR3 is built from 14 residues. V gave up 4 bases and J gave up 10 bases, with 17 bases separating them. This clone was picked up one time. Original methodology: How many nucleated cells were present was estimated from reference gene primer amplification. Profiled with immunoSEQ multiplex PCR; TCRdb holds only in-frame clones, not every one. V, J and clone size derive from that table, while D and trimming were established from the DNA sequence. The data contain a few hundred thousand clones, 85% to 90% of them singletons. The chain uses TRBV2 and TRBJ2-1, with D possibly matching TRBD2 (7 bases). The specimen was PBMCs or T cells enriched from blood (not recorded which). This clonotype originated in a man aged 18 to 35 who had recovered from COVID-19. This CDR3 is CASSGVARGGEQFF. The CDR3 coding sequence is TGTGCCAGCAGTGGTGTAGCAAGGGGGGGAGAGCAGTTCTTC.